The rows below give T cell receptor beta chains drawn from one sample of a study of blood T cell repertoires in COVID-19. The repertoire was sequenced with immunoSEQ multiplex PCR; TCRdb's copy has only in-frame clones and lacks some. The data contain some 180,000 clones, 85% to 90% of them seen just once; the ten biggest clones take up 20% to 25%. The sequencing sample was made of PBMCs or T cells enriched from blood (not recorded which). Receptors were obtained from a woman between 40 and 55 years old in a cohort exposed to, infected with or recovered from COVID-19 (not recorded which). The CDR3 runs from the conserved cysteine through the conserved F or W. The D gene is left open where the match is weak. A row's size may be missing; if present it is once, few, many or a size class.

j_call cdr3_length v_call clone_size d_call cdr3_nt cdr3_aa
TRBJ1-2 12 TRBV3-1/TRBV3-2 NA NA TGTGCCAGCAGCCAGGGAGACTATGGCTACACCTTC CASSQGDYGYTF
TRBJ2-2 12 TRBV6-2/TRBV6-3 NA NA TGTGCCAGCAGTTACTCCGCCGGGGAGCTGTTTTTT CASSYSAGELFF
TRBJ2-2 12 TRBV30 NA NA TGTGCCTGGAGTAGGGGCACCGGGGAGCTGTTTTTT CAWSRGTGELFF
TRBJ2-2 14 TRBV19 NA TRBD2 TGTGCCAGTAGTATAGCAGGCGGGGGCGGGGAGCTGTTTTTT CASSIAGGGGELFF
TRBJ2-5 10 TRBV29-1 NA NA TGCAGCGTTGGCAGAGAGACCCAGTACTTC CSVGRETQYF
TRBJ2-7 14 TRBV28 NA TRBD1 TGTGCCAGCACCGCGGGACAGGGTACCTACGAGCAGTACTTC CASTAGQGTYEQYF
TRBJ1-5 15 TRBV12-5 NA NA TGTGCTACCCAAACTACGGACAGCGCCAATCAGCCCCAGCATTTT CATQTTDSANQPQHF
TRBJ1-2 14 TRBV6-5 NA NA TGTGCCAGCAGCCCACAGGCCTCTAACTATGGCTACACCTTC CASSPQASNYGYTF
TRBJ2-7 14 TRBV18 once TRBD1 TGTGCCAGCTCACCGAGGACAGGGGACCACGAGCAGTACTTC CASSPRTGDHEQYF
TRBJ2-1 15 TRBV7-9 NA TRBD2 TGTGCCAGCAGCTTAAGCGGGAGGGTCTACAATGAGCAGTTCTTC CASSLSGRVYNEQFF
TRBJ1-5 16 TRBV28 NA TRBD1 TGTGCCAGCAGTTTGGTTTTTGGACAGGGCTATCAGCCCCAGCATTTT CASSLVFGQGYQPQHF
TRBJ1-4 14 TRBV21-1 once NA TGTGCCAGCAGCAAATTAATCGGGGAGGAAAAACTGTTTTTT CASSKLIGEEKLFF
TRBJ2-7 11 TRBV6-6 once NA TGTGCCAGCGCGGACATCCGCGAGCAGTACTTC CASADIREQYF
TRBJ1-5 15 TRBV7-8 NA TRBD1 TGTGCCAGCAGCCAGACAGGGGGCGCGAATCAGCCCCAGCATTTT CASSQTGGANQPQHF
TRBJ2-1 15 TRBV5-4 NA TRBD2 TGTGCCAGCAGCTTGGGACTAGCGGGAGGAAATGAGCAGTTCTTC CASSLGLAGGNEQFF
TRBJ2-7 17 TRBV4-1 NA NA TGCGCCAGCAGCCCAGCTCAGGGGACGCGCAGATCCTACGAGCAGTACTTC CASSPAQGTRRSYEQYF
TRBJ2-7 12 TRBV12-5 NA NA TGTGCTAGTGGGATTGACAGTTACGAGCAGTACTTC CASGIDSYEQYF
TRBJ1-1 16 TRBV18 NA NA TGTGCCAGCTCACCAAACGGGGTGTCCTTGAACACTGAAGCTTTCTTT CASSPNGVSLNTEAFF
TRBJ2-3 17 TRBV3-1/TRBV3-2 NA TRBD2 TGTGCCAGCAGCCAAGGGCTAGCGGGGGCCGAGACAGATACGCAGTATTTT CASSQGLAGAETDTQYF
TRBJ1-2 13 TRBV19 once NA TGTGCCAGTAGTATACAGGGGAACTATGGCTACACCTTC CASSIQGNYGYTF
TRBJ2-5 16 TRBV5-5 NA NA TGTGCCAGCAGCTTAAGGACAGGACTACCGGGGGAGACCCAGTACTTC CASSLRTGLPGETQYF
TRBJ1-5 15 TRBV28 NA NA TGTGCCAGCAGTTTGGGGCAGGGAGGGCATCAGCCCCAGCATTTT CASSLGQGGHQPQHF
TRBJ2-3 17 TRBV7-9 once NA TGTGCCAGCAGCCAGGGACTTCGAGGGGTTAACACAGATACGCAGTATTTT CASSQGLRGVNTDTQYF
TRBJ1-2 15 TRBV7-2 once NA TGTGCCAGCAGCGTAACAGGGTTCGCTAACTATGGCTACACCTTC CASSVTGFANYGYTF